The 14 T cell receptor beta chains given below trace back to one sample, sequenced in a study of blood T cell repertoires in COVID-19. TCRdb's table, derived via immunoSEQ multiplex PCR, lists solely in-frame clones and lacks some. The sample has about 80,000 clones, roughly 84% seen once. Source material: peripheral blood. The receptors shown here come from a man in his forties or fifties with acute or convalescent COVID-19.

Comment on this clone: Mismatch with germline at one junction end may stem from a read error. The rearrangement links TRBV3-1 (or the pseudogene TRBV3-2) to TRBJ2-5, with D tentatively TRBD1 (5 bases). The germline CDR1 and CDR2 sequences are LGHDT and YNNKEL (reference sequence). This CDR3 is 16 amino acids long. CDR3 sequence (DNA): TGTGCCAGCAGGCAAGACCAGGGATACTCCCAAGAGACCCAGTACTTC. It specifies CASRQDQGYSQETQYF.

This clone was counted between two and nine times. The chain links TRBV6-2 or TRBV6-3 to TRBJ2-1, with D perhaps matching TRBD2 (5 bases). Germline lookup yields CDR1 MNHEY and CDR2 SVGEGT. The ends were cut back, 1 base at V and 7 bases at J, with 11 bases in the middle. The CDR3 totals 14 residues. The CDR3 DNA reads as TGTGCCAGCAGTTACTTTCGGGGTATGAATGAGCAGTTCTTC. Protein: CASSYFRGMNEQFF.

This clone came up once. The chain has TRBV5-4 and TRBJ2-3; 8 nucleotides align to TRBD2. This CDR3 has 16 amino acids. V was pared by 4 bases and J by 0 bases, with 7 bases of the junction left unmatched. CDR1 and CDR2 (germline): SGHNT, YYREEE (reference sequence). This CDR3 reads CASSPRSGGSTDTQYF. The CDR3 nucleotides read TGTGCCAGCAGCCCGAGGAGCGGGGGCAGCACAGATACGCAGTATTTT.

The V and J genes are TRBV5-1 and TRBJ2-4; D is perhaps TRBD2 (6 bases). The CDR3 consists of 12 residues. Per the germline V gene, CDR1 is SGHRS and CDR2 is YFSETQ. The V end was cut by 4 bases, the J end by 6 bases, with 8 bases between. The DNA of the CDR3 is TGCGCCAGCAGCGGGGACTCAAACATTCAGTACTTC. Translation gives CASSGDSNIQYF.

The rearrangement links TRBV11-3 to TRBJ2-7; 12 nucleotides line up with TRBD1. Germline V gene lookup returns CDR1 SGHNT and CDR2 YENEEA. The CDR3 is 15 amino acids. V shed 8 bases, J shed 9 bases, and the junction held 14 bases outside the gene matches. The CDR3 nucleotides read TGTGCCAGCTCCCAACCGGGACAGGGGGCGCTGGGGCAGTACTTC. Its translation is CASSQPGQGALGQYF.

V gene TRBV10-1 combines with J gene TRBJ1-1, with 10 bases that match TRBD1. V dropped 3 bases and J dropped 4; count of bases not matched to a gene: 2. This CDR3 has 14 amino acids. Germline V gene data show CDR1 as WNHNN and CDR2 as SYGVQD (reference sequence). This CDR3 is CASSEGQGVTEAFF. The DNA of the CDR3 is TGCGCCAGCAGTGAAGGACAGGGGGTCACTGAAGCTTTCTTT.

The chain uses TRBV24-1 and TRBJ2-7; D might be TRBD2 (6 bases). Germline V lookup: CDR1 KGHDR, CDR2 SFDVKD. The CDR3 spans 14 residues. V was trimmed by 3 bases and J by 1 base, leaving 9 bases between them. CDR3 loop: CATSDPGLSYEQYF. For the CDR3, the DNA is TGTGCCACCAGTGATCCGGGACTTTCCTACGAGCAGTACTTC.

V gene TRBV19 combines with J gene TRBJ2-1; 11 bases match TRBD1. Germline-derived CDR1 and CDR2 are LNHDA and SQIVND (reference sequence). There are 14 residues in the CDR3. With 7 bases clipped from V and 9 bases from J, the junction kept 8 bases outside the gene matches. CDR3 nucleotide sequence: TGTGCCAGTACCTCCTGGGGACAGGGGGGTGAGCAGTTCTTC. Its protein is CASTSWGQGGEQFF. The full variable domain, its missing parts supplied by reference TRBV19 and TRBJ2-1, is DGGITQSPKYLFRKEGQNVTLSCEQNLNHDAMYWYRQDPGQGLRLIYYSQIVNDFQKGDIAEGYSVSREKKESFPLTVTSAQKNPTAFYLCASTSWGQGGEQFFGPGTRLTVL.

J is TRBJ1-1 and V is TRBV19; D remains unclear. This CDR3 contains 13 residues. From germline, CDR1 is LNHDA and CDR2 SQIVND (reference sequence). The ends were cut back, 3 bases at V and 2 bases at J, with 7 bases in the middle. The CDR3 protein is CASSISRNTEAFF. The CDR3 DNA reads TGTGCCAGTAGTATTAGCCGAAACACTGAAGCTTTCTTT.

This clone appeared a single time. The rearrangement links TRBV29-1 to TRBJ2-1; D uncertain. Germline CDR1 is SQVTM and CDR2 is ANQGSEA. CDR3 length: 12 amino acids. The V end lost 1 base, the J end lost 9 bases, and 10 bases lay between the germline ends. CDR3 region: CSVEVTRGEQFF. CDR3 in DNA: TGCAGCGTTGAAGTAACACGAGGTGAGCAGTTCTTC.

V gene TRBV28 combines with J gene TRBJ2-3; D might be TRBD2 (6 bases). Trimming removed 6 bases from V and 4 bases from J, with 14 bases in between. The CDR3 covers 14 residues. The germline V gene has CDR1 MDHEN and CDR2 SYDVKM. The CDR3 coding sequence is TGTGCCAGCAGCCCCTCGGGGGAGGCAGATACGCAGTATTTT. It is translated as CASSPSGEADTQYF.

The chain links TRBV11-2 to TRBJ1-1; D not resolved. The CDR3 has 13 residues. CDR1 SGHAT and CDR2 FQNNGV come from the germline V gene. Trimming left V 2 bases short and J 2 bases short, with 6 bases between. In DNA, the CDR3 is TGTGCCAGCAGCTTATTTTTAAACACTGAAGCTTTCTTT. Translating it yields CASSLFLNTEAFF.

The chain uses TRBV5-8 and TRBJ2-5, with D perhaps matching TRBD1 (5 bases). Per germline, CDR1 SGHTS and CDR2 YDEGEE. This CDR3 is built from 13 residues. V gave up 0 bases and J gave up 4 bases, with 7 bases separating them. CDR3 in DNA: TGTGCCAGCAGCTTGGGTCAGGGAGAGACCCAGTACTTC. Translating gives CASSLGQGETQYF.

This chain connects TRBV5-6 to TRBJ2-7; a weak D match, TRBD2 (7 bases). Trimming shortened V by 3 bases and J by 4 bases, and 20 bases separated the two germline ends. The CDR3 runs 16 residues. Germline V gives CDR1 SGHDT, CDR2 YYEEEE. CDR3 loop: CASSWVGGGSGYEQYF. In DNA form, the CDR3 reads TGTGCCAGCAGCTGGGTAGGCGGGGGCTCGGGTTACGAGCAGTACTTC.